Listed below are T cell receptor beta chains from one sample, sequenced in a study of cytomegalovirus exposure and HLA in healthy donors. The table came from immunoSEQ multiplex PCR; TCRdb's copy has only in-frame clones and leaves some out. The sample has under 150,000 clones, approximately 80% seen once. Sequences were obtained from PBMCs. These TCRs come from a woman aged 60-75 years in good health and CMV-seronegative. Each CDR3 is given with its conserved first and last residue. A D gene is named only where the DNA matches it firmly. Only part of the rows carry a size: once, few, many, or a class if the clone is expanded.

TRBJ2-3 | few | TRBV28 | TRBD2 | TGTGCCAGCAGTAAACTAGCGGGGGACAGCACAGATACGCAGTATTTT | CASSKLAGDSTDTQYF
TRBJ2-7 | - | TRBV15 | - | TGTGCCACCAGCAGAGAAGTTCTAACCCTCTCCTACGAGCAGTACTTC | CATSREVLTLSYEQYF
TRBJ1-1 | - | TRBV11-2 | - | TGTGCCAGCAGCTCCCCCAGGGGTGGAAAGGTGAACACTGAAGCTTTCTTT | CASSSPRGGKVNTEAFF
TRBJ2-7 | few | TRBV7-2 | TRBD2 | TGTGCCAGCAGCTCAGGCCTACTAGCGGACTCCTACGAGCAGTACTTC | CASSSGLLADSYEQYF
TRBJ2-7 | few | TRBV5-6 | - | TGTGCCAGCAGCCCATTATCGGGGGGCCTCTCCTACGAGCAGTACTTC | CASSPLSGGLSYEQYF
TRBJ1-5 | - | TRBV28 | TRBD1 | TGTGCCAGCAGAGAGACAGGGATCAATCAGCCCCAGCATTTT | CASRETGINQPQHF
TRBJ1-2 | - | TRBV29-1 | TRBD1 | TGCAGCGTTGAAGTTTGGGGAAGGGACAGGGAATATGGCTACACCTTC | CSVEVWGRDREYGYTF
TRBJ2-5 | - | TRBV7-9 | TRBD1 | TGTGCCAGCAGCCACCTCGGCGGGACAGGGATGAAGGAGACCCAGTACTTC | CASSHLGGTGMKETQYF
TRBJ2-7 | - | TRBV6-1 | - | TGTGCCAGCAGTGAAGCCGGACTTCAGTACTACGAGCAGTACTTC | CASSEAGLQYYEQYF
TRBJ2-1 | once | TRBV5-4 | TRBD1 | TGTGCCAGCAGCTTGCCTGGGGGACAGGGGGGAAATGAGCAGTTCTTC | CASSLPGGQGGNEQFF
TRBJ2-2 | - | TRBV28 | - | TGTGCCAGCGGGAGGAGGGAGCTGTTTTTT | CASGRRELFF
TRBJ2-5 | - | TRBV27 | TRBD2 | TGTGCCAGCAGTTTAAATGGGGGGGGCCAAGAGACCCAGTACTTC | CASSLNGGGQETQYF
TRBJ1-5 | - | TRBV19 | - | TGTGCCAGTAGTATGCAAGGGAGTCAGTATCAGCCCCAGCATTTT | CASSMQGSQYQPQHF
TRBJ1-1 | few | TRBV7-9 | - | TGTTCCAGCAGGATTCTTTCGGACACTGAAGCTTTCTTT | CSSRILSDTEAFF
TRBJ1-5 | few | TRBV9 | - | TGTGCCAGCAGCGGTTCCCCCCAACCCGCGGGGAGGAGCAATCAGCCCCAGCATTTT | CASSGSPQPAGRSNQPQHF
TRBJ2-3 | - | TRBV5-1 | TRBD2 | TGCGCCAGCAGGCTAGCGGGAGGCGCAGATACGCAGTATTTT | CASRLAGGADTQYF
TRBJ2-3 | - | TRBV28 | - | TGTGCCAGCAGGCCTAGCACCGATACGCAGTATTTT | CASRPSTDTQYF
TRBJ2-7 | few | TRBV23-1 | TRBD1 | TGCGCCAGCAGTCCCCGGGACAGCGGAATTGAGGAGCAGTACTTC | CASSPRDSGIEEQYF
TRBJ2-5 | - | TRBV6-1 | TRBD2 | TGTGCCAGCAGGCCAGGGACTAGCGTTGAGACCCAGTACTTC | CASRPGTSVETQYF
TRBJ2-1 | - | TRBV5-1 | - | TGCGCCAGCAGCTTGGGAGGGAGCACGAATGAGCAGTTCTTC | CASSLGGSTNEQFF
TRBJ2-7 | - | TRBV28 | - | TGTGCCAGCACTCCCGGAGGGGAGGTCTACGAGCAGTACTTC | CASTPGGEVYEQYF
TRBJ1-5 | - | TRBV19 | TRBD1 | TGTGCCAGTAGTAAAAGACAGGGAGCTAGTACGCCCCAGCATTTT | CASSKRQGASTPQHF
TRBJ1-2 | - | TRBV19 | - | TGTGCCAGTAACCCACAGGGAAGAGTTTATGGCTACACCTTC | CASNPQGRVYGYTF
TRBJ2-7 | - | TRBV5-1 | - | TGCGCCAGCAGCTTGGAAAGGGGTGACTACGAGCAGTACTTC | CASSLERGDYEQYF
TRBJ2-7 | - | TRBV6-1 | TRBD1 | TGTGCCAGCAGTGCAGGGGGCCTCTACGAGCAGTACTTC | CASSAGGLYEQYF
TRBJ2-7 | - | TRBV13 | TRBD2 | TGTGCCGGCAGCTTAGGGGGGACTAGCGGGATGTACGAGCAGTACTTC | CAGSLGGTSGMYEQYF
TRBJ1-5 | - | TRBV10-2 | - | TGCGCCAGCAGTGAAGAACAGGGTTCGAGTCAGCCCCAGCATTTT | CASSEEQGSSQPQHF
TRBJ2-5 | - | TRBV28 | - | TGTGCCAGCAGCATCATACCCCGCGCAGGTTCCCAAGAGACCCAGTACTTC | CASSIIPRAGSQETQYF
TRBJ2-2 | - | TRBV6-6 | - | TGTGCCAGCAATCCGACAGCGAACACCGGGGAGCTGTTTTTT | CASNPTANTGELFF